The 7 T cell receptor beta chains below were found in one sample sequenced in a study of T cells in Graves' hyperthyroidism and ophthalmopathy. Using RNA transcripts as the source, TCR beta CDR3 regions were amplified. The TCR CDR3 first-round RT-PCR relied on the HTBI primer set. TCRdb analysed the multiplex PCR reads with MiXCR anew, one entry per CDR3 protein. The sample consists of around 600,000 distinct CDR3 sequences, over 12% of them appearing once. What was sequenced was blood. Receptor source: a woman younger than 35 with Graves' ophthalmopathy.

This clonotype appeared many times. V gene TRBV7-3 combines with J gene TRBJ2-3; D possibly matches TRBD1 or TRBD2 (5 bases each). CDR1 SGHTA and CDR2 FQGTGA come from the germline V gene. Trimming removed 5 bases from V and 2 bases from J, with 8 bases in between. The CDR3 extends over 13 amino acids. This chain's CDR3 is CASSGTYTDTQYF. The CDR3 nucleotides read TGTGCCAGCAGCGGGACCTACACAGATACGCAGTATTTT.

This chain joins TRBV9 and TRBJ2-1, with D unresolved. Deletions cut 2 bases from V and 2 bases from J, with 17 bases between. The CDR3 contains 17 residues. Germline-derived CDR1 and CDR2 are SGDLS and YYNGEE. The CDR3 spells CASSVEPLTPTYNEQFF. CDR3 in DNA: TGTGCCAGCAGCGTGGAACCCCTTACACCAACCTACAATGAGCAGTTCTTC. The whole variable domain, remainder taken from reference TRBV9 and TRBJ2-1, is DSGVTQTPKHLITATGQRVTLRCSPRSGDLSVYWYQQSLDQGLQFLIQYYNGEERAKGNILERFSAQQFPDLHSELNLSSLELGDSALYFCASSVEPLTPTYNEQFFGPGTRLTVL.

This clonotype was picked up many times. The rearrangement uses TRBV7-9 and TRBJ2-7; 8 bases are shared with TRBD2. CDR1 and CDR2 from the germline V gene are SEHNR and FQNEAQ (reference sequence). After removal of 5 bases from V and 4 bases from J, the junction contained 7 bases not matched to a gene. The CDR3 covers 14 residues. This chain's CDR3 is CASSTASGPYEQYF. As DNA, the CDR3 is TGTGCCAGCAGCACGGCTAGCGGGCCGTACGAGCAGTACTTC.

This clonotype occurred a few times. Mismatch with germline at one junction end may stem from a read error. This rearrangement joins TRBV6-2 or TRBV6-3 to TRBJ1-4; D unclear. Germline CDR1 reads MNHEY; CDR2 reads SVGEGT. The CDR3 consists of 14 residues. The DNA of the CDR3 is TGTGCCAGCAGTCGGGCCGGAACTAATGAAGAACTGTTTTTT. Amino acids: CASSRAGTNEELFF.

This clonotype was detected only once. The chain combines TRBV6-2 or TRBV6-3 with TRBJ1-3; D is undetermined. The germline CDR1 and CDR2 sequences are MNHEY and SVGEGT. This CDR3 spans 20 amino acids. V lost 1 base to trimming and J lost 0 bases, with 22 bases between them. CDR3 nucleotide sequence: TGTGCCAGCAGTTACTATTTAGGAGAGACGATTACTCCCTCTGGAAACACCATATATTTT. This encodes CASSYYLGETITPSGNTIYF.

This clonotype has at least ten counts. The chain employs TRBV12-5 and TRBJ2-1; D possibly corresponds to TRBD2 (6 bases). This CDR3 spans 15 amino acids. V lost 9 bases, J lost 1 base, and 16 bases lay in between. Germline CDR1 reads LGHNT; CDR2 reads FRNRAP. CDR3 region: CASLRRSGSYNEQFF. Written as DNA, the CDR3 is TGTGCTAGCCTCCGGAGGAGCGGGTCCTACAATGAGCAGTTCTTC. Looking up the rest from reference TRBV12-5 and TRBJ2-1 gives the full variable domain: DARVTQTPRHKVTEMGQEVTMRCQPILGHNTVFWYRQTMMQGLELLAYFRNRAPLDDSGMPKDRFSAEMPDATLATLKIQPSEPRDSAVYFCASLRRSGSYNEQFFGPGTRLTVL.

This clonotype was seen just once. The J gene is TRBJ2-7, the V gene TRBV7-2, with TRBD1 as a possible D gene (6 bases). CDR3 length: 15 residues. From germline, CDR1 is SGHTA and CDR2 FQGNSA. The ends were cut back, 3 bases at V and 3 bases at J, with 15 bases in the middle. The CDR3 DNA is TGTGCCAGCAGCTTTATCCGGGACACAAACTACGAGCAGTACTTC. Translation gives CASSFIRDTNYEQYF.